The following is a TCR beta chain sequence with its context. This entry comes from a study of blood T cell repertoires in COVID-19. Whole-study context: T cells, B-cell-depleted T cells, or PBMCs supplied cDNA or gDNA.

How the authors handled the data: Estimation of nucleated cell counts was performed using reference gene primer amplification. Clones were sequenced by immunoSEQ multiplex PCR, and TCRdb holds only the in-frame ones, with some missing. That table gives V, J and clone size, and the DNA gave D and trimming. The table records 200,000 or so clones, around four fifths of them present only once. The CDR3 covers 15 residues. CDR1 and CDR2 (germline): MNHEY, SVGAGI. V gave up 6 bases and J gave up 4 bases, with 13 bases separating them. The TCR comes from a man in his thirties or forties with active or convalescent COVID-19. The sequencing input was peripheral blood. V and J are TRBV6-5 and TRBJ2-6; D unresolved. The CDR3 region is CASSTVSRGANVLTF. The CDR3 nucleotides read TGTGCCAGCAGCACGGTCTCGCGGGGGGCCAACGTCCTGACTTTC.